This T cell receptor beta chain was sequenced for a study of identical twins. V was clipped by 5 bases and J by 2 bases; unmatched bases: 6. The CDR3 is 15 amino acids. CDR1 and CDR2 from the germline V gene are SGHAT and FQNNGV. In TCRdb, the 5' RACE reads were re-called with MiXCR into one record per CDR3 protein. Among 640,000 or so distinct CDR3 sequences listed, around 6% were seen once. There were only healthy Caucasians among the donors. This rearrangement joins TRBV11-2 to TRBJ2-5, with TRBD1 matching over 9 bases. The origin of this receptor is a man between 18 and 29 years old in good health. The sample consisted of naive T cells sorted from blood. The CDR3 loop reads CASSVGTGWQETQYF. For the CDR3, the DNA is TGTGCCAGCAGCGTTGGGACAGGGTGGCAAGAGACCCAGTACTTC.